The present entry profiles one T cell receptor (beta chain) with its context. The entry originates in a study of cytomegalovirus exposure and HLA in healthy donors. Primers for the PCR totalled 60 Vbeta and 13 Jbeta. Data came from immunoSEQ multiplex PCR; TCRdb stores just in-frame clones and leaves some out. The sample holds tens of thousands of clones, about 53% seen once. Germline V gives CDR1 GTSNPN, CDR2 SVGIG (reference sequence). The V and J ends lost 1 base and 8 bases respectively, with 9 bases between them. CDR3 length: 11 amino acids. The chain has TRBV30 and TRBJ2-7, with TRBD1 as a possible D gene (5 bases). The TCR sequence derives from a woman aged 40 to 50 in good health and CMV-seropositive. Sequenced input: PBMCs. CDR3 sequence (DNA): TGTGCCTGGAGTGCCGACAGAAAGCAGTACTTC. Translation: CAWSADRKQYF.